This T cell receptor beta chain was sequenced for a study of blood T cell repertoires in COVID-19. In the study overall: The United States, Italy and Spain provided the acute and convalescent COVID-19 samples. Sources were T cells, B-cell-depleted T cells, or PBMCs; the material itself was cDNA or gDNA.

V was trimmed by 7 bases and J by 1 base, leaving 8 bases between them. CDR3 length: 12 residues. From germline, CDR1 is LNHDA and CDR2 SQIVND (reference sequence). Methods used by the authors: Reference gene primer amplification in the assay estimated nucleated cell counts. TCRdb keeps only in-frame clones here, not all; method: immunoSEQ multiplex PCR. V, J and clone size derive from that table, while D and trimming were established from the DNA sequence. Seen here are 100,000 to 150,000 clones, approximately 88% observed once, and the top ten hold 1.4%. The chain employs TRBV19 and TRBJ2-7, with D possibly TRBD1 on 6 matching bases. This receptor was obtained from a man between 60 and 75 years old with acute or convalescent COVID-19. Sequencing was performed on peripheral blood. CDR3 DNA sequence: TGTGCCAGTATCGGACAGTCCTACGAGCAGTACTTC. Translation gives CASIGQSYEQYF.